A selection of T cell receptor beta chains follows, all from one sample in a study of identical twins. TCRdb redid the calling of the 5' RACE reads with MiXCR, one entry per CDR3 protein. The data contain about 1.7 million distinct CDR3 sequences, 25% to 35% of them singletons. The sample consisted of cord blood. The receptor source for this set is a newborn girl in good health. CDR3s include the opening cysteine and the closing phenylalanine or tryptophan. D genes are given only for firm matches. Clone size is not always given. Where it is, it says once, few, many or a class for expanded clones.

CDR3 protein,CDR3 DNA,V gene,clone size,D gene,J gene,CDR3 length
CASHFVGGTSYEQYF,TGCGCCAGCCACTTTGTAGGCGGAACCTCCTACGAGCAGTACTTC,TRBV5-1,NA,NA,TRBJ2-7,15
CASSVTGGMNTEAFF,TGTGCCAGCAGCGTGACAGGGGGAATGAACACTGAAGCTTTCTTT,TRBV9,few,TRBD1,TRBJ1-1,15
CASTETGLLVKETQYF,TGTGCCAGCACCGAAACGGGCTTACTAGTGAAAGAGACCCAGTACTTC,TRBV28,few,NA,TRBJ2-5,16
CASSQGQLGETQYF,TGTGCCAGCTCCCAAGGCCAGCTAGGGGAGACCCAGTACTTC,TRBV12-3/TRBV12-4,many,NA,TRBJ2-5,14
CATSRDIRDRAETQYF,TGTGCCACCAGCAGAGATATCCGAGACAGGGCTGAGACCCAGTACTTC,TRBV15,NA,TRBD1,TRBJ2-5,16
CATSDPLAGGPSYNEQFF,TGTGCCACCAGTGATCCTCTAGCGGGAGGGCCATCCTACAATGAGCAGTTCTTC,TRBV24-1,NA,TRBD2,TRBJ2-1,18
CSAHRAETQYF,TGCAGTGCGCACAGGGCGGAGACCCAGTACTTC,TRBV20-1,few,NA,TRBJ2-5,11
CASSLVGLAGGGSYEQYF,TGTGCCAGCAGCTTGGTCGGACTAGCGGGAGGTGGGTCCTACGAGCAGTACTTC,TRBV13,NA,TRBD2,TRBJ2-7,18
CSARAGDTEAFF,TGCAGTGCTAGAGCGGGGGACACTGAAGCTTTCTTT,TRBV20-1,few,NA,TRBJ1-1,12
CAISESRAEAFF,TGTGCCATCAGTGAGTCTCGGGCTGAAGCTTTCTTT,TRBV10-3,few,NA,TRBJ1-1,12
CASSTGTVPNEKLFF,TGTGCCAGCAGCACTGGGACTGTTCCAAATGAAAAACTGTTTTTT,TRBV7-9,NA,NA,TRBJ1-4,15
CASSQGSGGRLETQYF,TGTGCCAGCAGCCAAGGATCCGGCGGGAGGCTAGAGACCCAGTACTTC,TRBV4-2,NA,TRBD2,TRBJ2-5,16
CASSEAGAVHERYF,TGTGCCAGCAGTGAAGCGGGAGCAGTCCACGAGCGGTACTTC,TRBV6-1,NA,NA,TRBJ2-7,14
CAISEAGSLTDTQYF,TGTGCCATCAGTGAGGCCGGGAGCCTCACAGATACGCAGTATTTT,TRBV10-3,many,NA,TRBJ2-3,15
CASQTGEINYGYTF,TGTGCCAGCCAAACGGGAGAAATTAACTATGGCTACACCTTC,TRBV2,NA,NA,TRBJ1-2,14
CASSITGWDRESYEQYF,TGTGCCAGCAGTATAACCGGGTGGGACAGGGAATCCTACGAGCAGTACTTC,TRBV5-6,few,TRBD1,TRBJ2-7,17
CATSREGLADIKDTQYF,TGTGCCACCAGCAGGGAGGGACTAGCGGATATTAAAGATACGCAGTATTTT,TRBV15,few,TRBD2,TRBJ2-3,17
CSARDQRGVLSYEQYF,TGCAGTGCTAGAGATCAGAGGGGAGTCCTCTCCTACGAGCAGTACTTC,TRBV20-1,few,NA,TRBJ2-7,16
CASSSELSGYTF,TGCGCCAGCAGCTCCGAACTATCTGGCTACACCTTC,TRBV5-1,NA,NA,TRBJ1-2,12
CASSYLWGSRGNEQFF,TGTGCCAGCAGTTACTTATGGGGGAGCCGGGGCAATGAGCAGTTCTTC,TRBV6-6,NA,NA,TRBJ2-1,16
CAISGGTGYNEQFF,TGTGCCATCAGTGGTGGGACCGGTTACAATGAGCAGTTCTTC,TRBV10-3,many,NA,TRBJ2-1,14
CSARGLAVSSYNEQYF,TGCAGTGCCAGAGGGCTAGCGGTAAGCTCCTACAATGAGCAGTACTTC,TRBV20-1,NA,TRBD2,TRBJ2-7,16
CASSLRQGSTGELFF,TGTGCCAGCAGTTTACGACAGGGAAGTACCGGGGAGCTGTTTTTT,TRBV12-3/TRBV12-4,NA,TRBD1,TRBJ2-2,15
CASSEGTGVGTDTQYF,TGTGCCAGCAGCGAGGGGACAGGGGTCGGCACAGATACGCAGTATTTT,TRBV9,NA,TRBD1,TRBJ2-3,16
CASSFTRIADTGELFF,TGTGCCAGCAGCTTCACGCGGATAGCGGACACCGGGGAGCTGTTTTTT,TRBV7-6,NA,NA,TRBJ2-2,16
CASSSAQGMNYEQYF,TGTGCCAGCAGTTCCGCACAGGGGATGAACTACGAGCAGTACTTC,TRBV6-6,NA,TRBD1,TRBJ2-7,15
CASSSPGTDYEQYF,TGTGCCAGCTCCTCCCCGGGGACGGACTACGAGCAGTACTTC,TRBV28,NA,NA,TRBJ2-7,14
CASSGGTGLRDTQYF,TGTGCCAGCAGCGGTGGGACAGGGTTGAGAGATACGCAGTATTTT,TRBV5-6,many,TRBD1,TRBJ2-3,15
CASIKRGQGPNTGELFF,TGTGCCAGCATCAAAAGAGGACAGGGGCCGAACACCGGGGAGCTGTTTTTT,TRBV21-1,few,NA,TRBJ2-2,17
CSARPRPDTEAFF,TGCAGTGCTAGGCCGAGGCCGGACACTGAAGCTTTCTTT,TRBV20-1,few,NA,TRBJ1-1,13
CSVGGRAGNTIYF,TGCAGCGTTGGCGGCAGGGCTGGAAACACCATATATTTT,TRBV29-1,few,NA,TRBJ1-3,13
CSARDPRTSGRADTQYF,TGCAGTGCTAGAGATCCACGGACTAGCGGGAGGGCAGATACGCAGTATTTT,TRBV20-1,NA,TRBD2,TRBJ2-3,17
CASSYSWRGGSYNEQFF,TGTGCCAGCAGTTACTCTTGGCGGGGGGGCTCCTACAATGAGCAGTTCTTC,TRBV6-2/TRBV6-3,NA,TRBD2,TRBJ2-1,17
CASSWDYEQYF,TGTGCCAGCAGTTGGGACTACGAGCAGTACTTC,TRBV5-1,many,NA,TRBJ2-7,11
CSAKQGDGYTF,TGCAGCGCAAAACAGGGAGATGGCTACACCTTC,TRBV29-1,many,NA,TRBJ1-2,11
CAISADMNTEAFF,TGTGCCATCAGTGCAGATATGAACACTGAAGCTTTCTTT,TRBV10-3,NA,NA,TRBJ1-1,13
CAISGLSTDTQYF,TGTGCCATCAGTGGTCTAAGCACAGATACGCAGTATTTT,TRBV10-3,many,NA,TRBJ2-3,13
CASSPPWSSYNEQFF,TGTGCCAGCAGCCCACCCTGGAGCTCCTACAATGAGCAGTTCTTC,TRBV14,many,NA,TRBJ2-1,15
CASSLGLGSPLHF,TGTGCCAGCAGCTTAGGTTTAGGGTCACCCCTCCACTTT,TRBV7-2,few,NA,TRBJ1-6,13
CASSVLGVPDTQYF,TGTGCCAGCAGCGTATTGGGGGTCCCAGATACGCAGTATTTT,TRBV5-5,NA,NA,TRBJ2-3,14
CASSDQTGENEQYF,TGTGCCAGCAGCGACCAGACAGGGGAGAACGAGCAGTACTTC,TRBV12-3/TRBV12-4,NA,TRBD1,TRBJ2-7,14
CASSLAASWPYEQYF,TGTGCCAGCAGCTTAGCAGCGAGCTGGCCCTACGAGCAGTACTTC,TRBV7-9,few,NA,TRBJ2-7,15
CASSLGEDHNEQFF,TGCGCCAGCAGCTTGGGGGAAGACCACAATGAGCAGTTCTTC,TRBV5-1,NA,NA,TRBJ2-1,14
CAISGGKETQYF,TGTGCCATCAGTGGCGGAAAAGAGACCCAGTACTTC,TRBV10-3,NA,NA,TRBJ2-5,12
CAISDTRDILNYGYTF,TGTGCCATCAGTGACACCCGGGACATCTTAAACTATGGCTACACCTTC,TRBV10-3,few,NA,TRBJ1-2,16
CASRLHWANEKLFF,TGTGCCAGCCGTCTCCATTGGGCTAATGAAAAACTGTTTTTT,TRBV27,NA,NA,TRBJ1-4,14
CASSLEARDNEQFF,TGTGCCAGCAGCTTGGAGGCCCGGGACAATGAGCAGTTCTTC,TRBV5-5,NA,NA,TRBJ2-1,14
CASSAVRRGNTDTQYF,TGTGCCAGCAGCGCAGTCCGACGGGGGAACACAGATACGCAGTATTTT,TRBV9,once,NA,TRBJ2-3,16
CASSQWVPGQGLYEQYF,TGTGCCAGCAGCCAATGGGTCCCGGGACAGGGGCTTTACGAGCAGTACTTC,TRBV16,NA,TRBD1,TRBJ2-7,17
CASSRRTSGNTIYF,TGTGCCAGCAGCCGAAGGACCTCTGGAAACACCATATATTTT,TRBV3-1,NA,NA,TRBJ1-3,14
CSARLWRQNTEAFF,TGCAGTGCTAGGTTGTGGAGGCAGAACACTGAAGCTTTCTTT,TRBV20-1,few,NA,TRBJ1-1,14
CASSLNGQGHSNQPQHF,TGTGCCAGCAGCTTAAACGGACAGGGCCATAGCAATCAGCCCCAGCATTTT,TRBV7-2,few,TRBD1,TRBJ1-5,17